The 8 T cell receptor beta chains in this list originate from one sample, sequenced in a study of blood T cell repertoires in COVID-19. Clones were sequenced by immunoSEQ multiplex PCR, and TCRdb holds only the in-frame ones, with some missing. The repertoire holds 150,000 to 200,000 clones, with approximately 81% as singletons. The sequencing sample was made of peripheral blood. These receptors were taken from a person aged 65-85 years with COVID-19, enrolled during active disease.

The chain is built from TRBV28 and TRBJ2-1; TRBD1 agrees at 8 bases. The CDR3 runs to 15 residues. Germline-derived CDR1 and CDR2 are MDHEN and SYDVKM. J was trimmed by 5 bases and V by 1 base; bases with no gene match: 4. The CDR3 is CASSLLGTGNNEQFF. CDR3 coding DNA: TGTGCCAGCAGTTTATTAGGGACAGGTAACAATGAGCAGTTCTTC. The complete variable domain, with remaining parts taken from reference TRBV28 and TRBJ2-1, reads DVKVTQSSRYLVKRTGEKVFLECVQDMDHENMFWYRQDPGLGLRLIYFSYDVKMKEKGDIPEGYSVSREKKERFSLILESASTNQTSMYLCASSLLGTGNNEQFFGPGTRLTVL.

The DNA for the CDR3 is TGTGCCAGCAGCGTGGATGCGGTTAGCTCCTACAATGAGCAGTTCTTC. It codes for CASSVDAVSSYNEQFF. The chain combines TRBV9 with TRBJ2-1; D not resolved. Per the germline V gene, CDR1 is SGDLS and CDR2 is YYNGEE. CDR3 length: 16 amino acids. Trimming cost V 2 bases and J 0 bases, with 12 bases left between them.

The CDR3 here is CASSLKGSGGYNEQFF. The CDR3 DNA is TGTGCCAGCAGCTTGAAGGGTAGCGGGGGCTACAATGAGCAGTTCTTC. The rearrangement joins TRBV5-8 to TRBJ2-1; TRBD2 matches 9 bases. The CDR3 has 16 amino acids. Germline CDR1 SGHTS, CDR2 YDEGEE. V trimming: 1 base; J trimming: 3 bases; junction bases outside the gene matches: 5.

CDR3 amino acids: CASSLDRRDTQYF. Here the CDR3 DNA reads TGTGCCAGCAGTTTAGACCGTCGGGATACGCAGTATTTT. The chain combines TRBV12-3 or TRBV12-4 with TRBJ2-3; D is undetermined. This CDR3 contains 13 residues. The V gene lost 1 base and the J gene lost 6 bases, with 8 bases spanning the gap.

The chain is built from TRBV28 and TRBJ1-6, with D tentatively TRBD1 (6 bases). Trimming left V 8 bases short and J 7 bases short, with 18 bases between. From germline, CDR1 is MDHEN and CDR2 SYDVKM. The CDR3 length is 15 residues. The CDR3 reads CASVWDNSRNSPLHF. CDR3 DNA: TGTGCCAGCGTATGGGACAACTCAAGGAATTCACCCCTCCACTTT.

This chain connects TRBV3-1 (or the pseudogene TRBV3-2) to TRBJ1-2; D is possibly TRBD1 (6 bases). With 0 bases removed from V and 4 bases from J, the gap between germline ends came to 9 bases. This CDR3 comprises 14 residues. CDR1 is LGHDT, CDR2 YNNKEL, per germline (reference sequence). In DNA form, the CDR3 reads TGTGCCAGCAGCCAAGATCGGGACACCTATGGCTACACCTTC. Protein: CASSQDRDTYGYTF.

The chain employs TRBV19 and TRBJ1-3; no clear D. Trimming removed 2 bases from V and 0 bases from J, with 11 bases in between. Looked up from germline, CDR1 is LNHDA and CDR2 is SQIVND (reference sequence). The CDR3 totals 16 residues. The CDR3, as DNA: TGTGCCAGTAGTATATCTCGCGGCAACTCTGGAAACACCATATATTTT. It codes for CASSISRGNSGNTIYF.

The chain uses TRBV19 and TRBJ1-2; TRBD1 is a possible D gene (5 bases). V dropped 3 bases and J dropped 2 bases, with 13 bases sitting between them. The CDR3 has 15 amino acids. Germline-derived CDR1 and CDR2 are LNHDA and SQIVND (reference sequence). CDR3 in DNA: TGTGCCAGTAGTATGGTGGGACGGGGGAACTATGGCTACACCTTC. Amino acids: CASSMVGRGNYGYTF. Supplemented by reference TRBV19 and TRBJ1-2, the full variable domain reads DGGITQSPKYLFRKEGQNVTLSCEQNLNHDAMYWYRQDPGQGLRLIYYSQIVNDFQKGDIAEGYSVSREKKESFPLTVTSAQKNPTAFYLCASSMVGRGNYGYTFGSGTRLTVV.